A selection of T cell receptor beta chains follows, all from one sample in a study of response to subunit inactivated influenza vaccine. MiXCR, applied by TCRdb to the RT-PCR reads, yields one record per CDR3 protein. The repertoire consists of fewer than 550,000 distinct CDR3 sequences, with roughly 27% occurring once and the leading ten covering 1.5% to 2%. The input for sequencing was CD4+ T cells sorted from PBMCs, taken about 5 days after vaccination. The receptors come from a man aged 50-59 years who received an inactivated influenza vaccine. CDR3s include the opening cysteine and the closing phenylalanine or tryptophan. The order of the fields is V gene, D gene, J gene, CDR3 protein. The D gene is left open where the match is weak.

V: TRBV11-2; D: TRBD2; J: TRBJ2-3; CDR3: CASSSGRGFSTDTQYF
V: TRBV5-5; D: TRBD2; J: TRBJ2-7; CDR3: CASSLFGLAGSSYEQYF
V: TRBV27; D: TRBD1; J: TRBJ2-1; CDR3: CASSSSGQGAEQFF
V: TRBV7-9; D: .; J: TRBJ2-5; CDR3: CASSLALRDQYF
V: TRBV5-4; D: .; J: TRBJ2-2; CDR3: CASSFGSTGTTLGTGELFF
V: TRBV20-1; D: TRBD1; J: TRBJ1-1; CDR3: CSARGQGGLNTEAFF
V: TRBV10-3; D: .; J: TRBJ2-3; CDR3: CAIRTDRRIHTQYF
V: TRBV5-1; D: TRBD1; J: TRBJ1-2; CDR3: CASSTVQGNYGYTF
V: TRBV28; D: .; J: TRBJ2-5; CDR3: CATGVSGAETQYF
V: TRBV20-1; D: .; J: TRBJ1-5; CDR3: CSARAPDRSNQPQHF
V: TRBV19; D: .; J: TRBJ1-6; CDR3: CASNHAGPYNSPLHF
V: TRBV12-3/TRBV12-4; D: TRBD2; J: TRBJ2-1; CDR3: CASSRLAGGSEQFF
V: TRBV5-5; D: TRBD1; J: TRBJ1-2; CDR3: CASSLGTGGAGYGYTF
V: TRBV24-1; D: .; J: TRBJ2-5; CDR3: CATSDSDRRGAETQYF
V: TRBV6-1; D: .; J: TRBJ1-1; CDR3: CASRANAGTEAFF
V: TRBV28; D: .; J: TRBJ1-2; CDR3: CAGWGGGANGYTF
V: TRBV10-3; D: TRBD2; J: TRBJ2-5; CDR3: CAISEGAGGPYETQYF
V: TRBV11-1; D: TRBD2; J: TRBJ2-1; CDR3: CASSLDPISGTISNEQFF
V: TRBV12-3/TRBV12-4; D: TRBD1; J: TRBJ1-1; CDR3: CASSRDLTGKGDTEAFF
V: TRBV20-1; D: .; J: TRBJ2-3; CDR3: CSAKTRGDTQYF
V: TRBV5-1; D: TRBD2; J: TRBJ2-5; CDR3: CASSLLLAGAGETQYF
V: TRBV10-3; D: TRBD2; J: TRBJ2-1; CDR3: CAISESGSGSLDNEQFF
V: TRBV9; D: TRBD1; J: TRBJ2-1; CDR3: CASSETGGVDEQFF
V: TRBV9; D: TRBD1; J: TRBJ1-5; CDR3: CASSVGTGDGQPQHF
V: TRBV5-1; D: TRBD2; J: TRBJ2-1; CDR3: CASSFTAGTSGYNEQFF
V: TRBV6-1; D: TRBD1; J: TRBJ2-5; CDR3: CASRPNIGTGLMETQYF
V: TRBV6-2/TRBV6-3; D: .; J: TRBJ2-5; CDR3: CASRLGRVLVETQYF
V: TRBV7-9; D: .; J: TRBJ2-3; CDR3: CASSLGSLAGSSDTQYF
V: TRBV7-2; D: .; J: TRBJ1-1; CDR3: CASSLVFGTEAFF
V: TRBV10-3; D: .; J: TRBJ1-5; CDR3: CAISEFEQALNQPQHF
V: TRBV5-1; D: .; J: TRBJ1-1; CDR3: CASSLDRIAEAFF
V: TRBV7-2; D: TRBD1; J: TRBJ2-7; CDR3: CASSIDRGHYYEQYF
V: TRBV4-3; D: TRBD2; J: TRBJ2-5; CDR3: CASSQKREVQETQYF
V: TRBV7-2; D: TRBD2; J: TRBJ2-5; CDR3: CASSLGRLAGYQETQYF
V: TRBV28; D: TRBD2; J: TRBJ2-3; CDR3: CASSHRLAGGRSPTDTQYF
V: TRBV12-3/TRBV12-4; D: .; J: TRBJ2-7; CDR3: CASSLGQLARGEQYF
V: TRBV18; D: TRBD1; J: TRBJ2-1; CDR3: CASSRGQVVSNEQFF
V: TRBV6-1; D: .; J: TRBJ2-7; CDR3: CAHQRAGIIYEQYF
V: TRBV12-3/TRBV12-4; D: TRBD1; J: TRBJ1-6; CDR3: CASSGTGDNSPLHF
V: TRBV5-6; D: TRBD2; J: TRBJ2-5; CDR3: CASSLLAGGTQYF
V: TRBV20-1; D: TRBD1; J: TRBJ1-2; CDR3: CSAGRDRGAYDGYTF